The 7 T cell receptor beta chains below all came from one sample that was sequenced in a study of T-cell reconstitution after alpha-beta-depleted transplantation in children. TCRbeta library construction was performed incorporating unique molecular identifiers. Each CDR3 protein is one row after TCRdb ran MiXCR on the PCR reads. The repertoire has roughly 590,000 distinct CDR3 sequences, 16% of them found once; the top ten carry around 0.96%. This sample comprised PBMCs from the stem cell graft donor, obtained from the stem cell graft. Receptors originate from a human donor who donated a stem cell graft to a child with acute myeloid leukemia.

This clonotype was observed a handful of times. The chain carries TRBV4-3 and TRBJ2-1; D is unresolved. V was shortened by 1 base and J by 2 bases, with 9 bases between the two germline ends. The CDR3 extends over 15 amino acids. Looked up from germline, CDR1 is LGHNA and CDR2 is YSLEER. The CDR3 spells CASSQVAPTYNEQFF. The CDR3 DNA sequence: TGCGCCAGCAGCCAAGTGGCTCCCACCTACAATGAGCAGTTCTTC.

The CDR3 DNA reads TGCAGCTCCTACACCCGCGGTAACAATGAGCAGTTCTTC. This translates into CSSYTRGNNEQFF. The chain links TRBV29-1 to TRBJ2-1; D ambiguous. In germline, CDR1 is SQVTM, CDR2 ANQGSEA. V was pared by 8 bases and J by 5 bases, with 16 bases between. There are 13 residues in the CDR3.

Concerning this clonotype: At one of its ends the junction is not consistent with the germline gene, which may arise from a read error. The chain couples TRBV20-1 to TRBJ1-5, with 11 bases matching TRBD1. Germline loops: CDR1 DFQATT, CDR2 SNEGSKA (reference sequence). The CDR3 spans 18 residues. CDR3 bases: TGCTGTGCTAGTAGATTTCCAGGACAGGGGGCTAGCAATCAGCCCCAGCATTTT. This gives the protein CCASRFPGQGASNQPQHF.

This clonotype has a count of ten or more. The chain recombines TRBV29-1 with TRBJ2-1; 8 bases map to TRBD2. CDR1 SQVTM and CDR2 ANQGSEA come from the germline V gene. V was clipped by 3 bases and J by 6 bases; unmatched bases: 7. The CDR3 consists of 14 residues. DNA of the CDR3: TGCAGCGTTGATGGAGCGGGGGCCCTCAATGAGCAGTTCTTC. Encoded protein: CSVDGAGALNEQFF.

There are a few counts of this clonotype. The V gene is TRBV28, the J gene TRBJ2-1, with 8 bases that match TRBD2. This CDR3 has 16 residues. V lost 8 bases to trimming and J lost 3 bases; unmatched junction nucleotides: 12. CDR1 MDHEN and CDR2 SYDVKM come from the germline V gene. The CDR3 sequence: CASYSREGPSYNEQFF. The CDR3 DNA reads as TGTGCCAGCTACTCCCGGGAGGGGCCGAGCTACAATGAGCAGTTCTTC.

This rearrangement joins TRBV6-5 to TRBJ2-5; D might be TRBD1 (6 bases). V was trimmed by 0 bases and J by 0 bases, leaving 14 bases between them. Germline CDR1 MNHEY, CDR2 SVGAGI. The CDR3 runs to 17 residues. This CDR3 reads CASSYSRGSPDQETQYF. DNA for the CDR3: TGTGCCAGCAGTTACTCCAGGGGCAGCCCAGACCAAGAGACCCAGTACTTC.

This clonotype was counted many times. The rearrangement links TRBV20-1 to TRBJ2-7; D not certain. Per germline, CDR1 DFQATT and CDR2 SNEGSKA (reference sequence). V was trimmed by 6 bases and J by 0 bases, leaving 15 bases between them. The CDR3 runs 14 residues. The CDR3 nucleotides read TGCAGTGCCTCGGACCGCAGGAGCTCCTACGAGCAGTACGTC. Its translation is CSASDRRSSYEQYV.